This paragraph covers one TCR beta chain sequence. The sample belongs to a study of cytomegalovirus exposure and HLA in healthy donors. The CDR3 has 15 amino acids. The junction had 4 bases not matched to a gene; V was cut back by 1 base and J by 4 bases. Germline loops: CDR1 SGHTA, CDR2 FQGTGA. 13 Jbeta primers and 60 Vbeta primers were used for the PCR. Data came from immunoSEQ multiplex PCR; TCRdb stores just in-frame clones and leaves some out. The table lists 130,000 or so clones, with roughly 1.7% in the top ten. The TCR sequence derives from a man aged 18 to 30 in good health and CMV-seronegative. Source material: PBMCs. V usage is TRBV7-3 and J usage is TRBJ2-7, with 10 bases lining up with TRBD1. The CDR3 spells CASSLRPDRGYEQYF. CDR3 DNA: TGTGCCAGCAGCTTAAGGCCGGACAGGGGGTACGAGCAGTACTTC.